The source of this T cell receptor beta chain is a study of early T cells in non-severe SARS-CoV-2 infection. Overall study: Chains were unpaired, as sequencing was done on bulk RNA from unsorted whole blood.

At least ten counts were recorded for this clonotype. Its antigen is unknown. Unique molecular identifiers were attached to individual cDNA molecules. TCRdb passed the 5' RACE reads through MiXCR, listing each CDR3 protein once. Here the sample spans tens of thousands of distinct CDR3 sequences, roughly an eighth being singletons. Findings and limits, study-wide: Anti-spike CD8 responses were favored in VDJdb matching, and private and CD4 specificities were missed.

The material sequenced was whole blood, taken at baseline. The clonotype was recovered from an adult who was a healthcare worker with PCR-confirmed SARS-CoV-2 infection or an uninfected control (not recorded which).

The CDR3 protein is CSVRTGGRETQYF. The CDR3 nucleotides are TGCAGCGTCCGGACAGGGGGCCGAGAGACCCAGTACTTC. The chain joins TRBV29-1 to TRBJ2-5, with 11 bases matching TRBD1. In germline, CDR1 is SQVTM, CDR2 ANQGSEA. The trim removed 6 bases at V and 4 bases at J, leaving 4 bases unmatched. The CDR3 has 13 amino acids.